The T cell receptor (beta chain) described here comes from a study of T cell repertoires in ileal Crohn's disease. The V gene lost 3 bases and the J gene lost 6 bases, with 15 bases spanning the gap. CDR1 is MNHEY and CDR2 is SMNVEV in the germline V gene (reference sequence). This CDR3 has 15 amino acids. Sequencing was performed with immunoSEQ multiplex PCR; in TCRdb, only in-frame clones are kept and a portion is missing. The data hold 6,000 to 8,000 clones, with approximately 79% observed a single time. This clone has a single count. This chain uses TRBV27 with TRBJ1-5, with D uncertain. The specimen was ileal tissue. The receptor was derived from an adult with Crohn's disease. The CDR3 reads CASSFLGERGQPQHF. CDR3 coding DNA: TGTGCCAGCAGTTTCCTTGGCGAACGGGGTCAGCCCCAGCATTTT.